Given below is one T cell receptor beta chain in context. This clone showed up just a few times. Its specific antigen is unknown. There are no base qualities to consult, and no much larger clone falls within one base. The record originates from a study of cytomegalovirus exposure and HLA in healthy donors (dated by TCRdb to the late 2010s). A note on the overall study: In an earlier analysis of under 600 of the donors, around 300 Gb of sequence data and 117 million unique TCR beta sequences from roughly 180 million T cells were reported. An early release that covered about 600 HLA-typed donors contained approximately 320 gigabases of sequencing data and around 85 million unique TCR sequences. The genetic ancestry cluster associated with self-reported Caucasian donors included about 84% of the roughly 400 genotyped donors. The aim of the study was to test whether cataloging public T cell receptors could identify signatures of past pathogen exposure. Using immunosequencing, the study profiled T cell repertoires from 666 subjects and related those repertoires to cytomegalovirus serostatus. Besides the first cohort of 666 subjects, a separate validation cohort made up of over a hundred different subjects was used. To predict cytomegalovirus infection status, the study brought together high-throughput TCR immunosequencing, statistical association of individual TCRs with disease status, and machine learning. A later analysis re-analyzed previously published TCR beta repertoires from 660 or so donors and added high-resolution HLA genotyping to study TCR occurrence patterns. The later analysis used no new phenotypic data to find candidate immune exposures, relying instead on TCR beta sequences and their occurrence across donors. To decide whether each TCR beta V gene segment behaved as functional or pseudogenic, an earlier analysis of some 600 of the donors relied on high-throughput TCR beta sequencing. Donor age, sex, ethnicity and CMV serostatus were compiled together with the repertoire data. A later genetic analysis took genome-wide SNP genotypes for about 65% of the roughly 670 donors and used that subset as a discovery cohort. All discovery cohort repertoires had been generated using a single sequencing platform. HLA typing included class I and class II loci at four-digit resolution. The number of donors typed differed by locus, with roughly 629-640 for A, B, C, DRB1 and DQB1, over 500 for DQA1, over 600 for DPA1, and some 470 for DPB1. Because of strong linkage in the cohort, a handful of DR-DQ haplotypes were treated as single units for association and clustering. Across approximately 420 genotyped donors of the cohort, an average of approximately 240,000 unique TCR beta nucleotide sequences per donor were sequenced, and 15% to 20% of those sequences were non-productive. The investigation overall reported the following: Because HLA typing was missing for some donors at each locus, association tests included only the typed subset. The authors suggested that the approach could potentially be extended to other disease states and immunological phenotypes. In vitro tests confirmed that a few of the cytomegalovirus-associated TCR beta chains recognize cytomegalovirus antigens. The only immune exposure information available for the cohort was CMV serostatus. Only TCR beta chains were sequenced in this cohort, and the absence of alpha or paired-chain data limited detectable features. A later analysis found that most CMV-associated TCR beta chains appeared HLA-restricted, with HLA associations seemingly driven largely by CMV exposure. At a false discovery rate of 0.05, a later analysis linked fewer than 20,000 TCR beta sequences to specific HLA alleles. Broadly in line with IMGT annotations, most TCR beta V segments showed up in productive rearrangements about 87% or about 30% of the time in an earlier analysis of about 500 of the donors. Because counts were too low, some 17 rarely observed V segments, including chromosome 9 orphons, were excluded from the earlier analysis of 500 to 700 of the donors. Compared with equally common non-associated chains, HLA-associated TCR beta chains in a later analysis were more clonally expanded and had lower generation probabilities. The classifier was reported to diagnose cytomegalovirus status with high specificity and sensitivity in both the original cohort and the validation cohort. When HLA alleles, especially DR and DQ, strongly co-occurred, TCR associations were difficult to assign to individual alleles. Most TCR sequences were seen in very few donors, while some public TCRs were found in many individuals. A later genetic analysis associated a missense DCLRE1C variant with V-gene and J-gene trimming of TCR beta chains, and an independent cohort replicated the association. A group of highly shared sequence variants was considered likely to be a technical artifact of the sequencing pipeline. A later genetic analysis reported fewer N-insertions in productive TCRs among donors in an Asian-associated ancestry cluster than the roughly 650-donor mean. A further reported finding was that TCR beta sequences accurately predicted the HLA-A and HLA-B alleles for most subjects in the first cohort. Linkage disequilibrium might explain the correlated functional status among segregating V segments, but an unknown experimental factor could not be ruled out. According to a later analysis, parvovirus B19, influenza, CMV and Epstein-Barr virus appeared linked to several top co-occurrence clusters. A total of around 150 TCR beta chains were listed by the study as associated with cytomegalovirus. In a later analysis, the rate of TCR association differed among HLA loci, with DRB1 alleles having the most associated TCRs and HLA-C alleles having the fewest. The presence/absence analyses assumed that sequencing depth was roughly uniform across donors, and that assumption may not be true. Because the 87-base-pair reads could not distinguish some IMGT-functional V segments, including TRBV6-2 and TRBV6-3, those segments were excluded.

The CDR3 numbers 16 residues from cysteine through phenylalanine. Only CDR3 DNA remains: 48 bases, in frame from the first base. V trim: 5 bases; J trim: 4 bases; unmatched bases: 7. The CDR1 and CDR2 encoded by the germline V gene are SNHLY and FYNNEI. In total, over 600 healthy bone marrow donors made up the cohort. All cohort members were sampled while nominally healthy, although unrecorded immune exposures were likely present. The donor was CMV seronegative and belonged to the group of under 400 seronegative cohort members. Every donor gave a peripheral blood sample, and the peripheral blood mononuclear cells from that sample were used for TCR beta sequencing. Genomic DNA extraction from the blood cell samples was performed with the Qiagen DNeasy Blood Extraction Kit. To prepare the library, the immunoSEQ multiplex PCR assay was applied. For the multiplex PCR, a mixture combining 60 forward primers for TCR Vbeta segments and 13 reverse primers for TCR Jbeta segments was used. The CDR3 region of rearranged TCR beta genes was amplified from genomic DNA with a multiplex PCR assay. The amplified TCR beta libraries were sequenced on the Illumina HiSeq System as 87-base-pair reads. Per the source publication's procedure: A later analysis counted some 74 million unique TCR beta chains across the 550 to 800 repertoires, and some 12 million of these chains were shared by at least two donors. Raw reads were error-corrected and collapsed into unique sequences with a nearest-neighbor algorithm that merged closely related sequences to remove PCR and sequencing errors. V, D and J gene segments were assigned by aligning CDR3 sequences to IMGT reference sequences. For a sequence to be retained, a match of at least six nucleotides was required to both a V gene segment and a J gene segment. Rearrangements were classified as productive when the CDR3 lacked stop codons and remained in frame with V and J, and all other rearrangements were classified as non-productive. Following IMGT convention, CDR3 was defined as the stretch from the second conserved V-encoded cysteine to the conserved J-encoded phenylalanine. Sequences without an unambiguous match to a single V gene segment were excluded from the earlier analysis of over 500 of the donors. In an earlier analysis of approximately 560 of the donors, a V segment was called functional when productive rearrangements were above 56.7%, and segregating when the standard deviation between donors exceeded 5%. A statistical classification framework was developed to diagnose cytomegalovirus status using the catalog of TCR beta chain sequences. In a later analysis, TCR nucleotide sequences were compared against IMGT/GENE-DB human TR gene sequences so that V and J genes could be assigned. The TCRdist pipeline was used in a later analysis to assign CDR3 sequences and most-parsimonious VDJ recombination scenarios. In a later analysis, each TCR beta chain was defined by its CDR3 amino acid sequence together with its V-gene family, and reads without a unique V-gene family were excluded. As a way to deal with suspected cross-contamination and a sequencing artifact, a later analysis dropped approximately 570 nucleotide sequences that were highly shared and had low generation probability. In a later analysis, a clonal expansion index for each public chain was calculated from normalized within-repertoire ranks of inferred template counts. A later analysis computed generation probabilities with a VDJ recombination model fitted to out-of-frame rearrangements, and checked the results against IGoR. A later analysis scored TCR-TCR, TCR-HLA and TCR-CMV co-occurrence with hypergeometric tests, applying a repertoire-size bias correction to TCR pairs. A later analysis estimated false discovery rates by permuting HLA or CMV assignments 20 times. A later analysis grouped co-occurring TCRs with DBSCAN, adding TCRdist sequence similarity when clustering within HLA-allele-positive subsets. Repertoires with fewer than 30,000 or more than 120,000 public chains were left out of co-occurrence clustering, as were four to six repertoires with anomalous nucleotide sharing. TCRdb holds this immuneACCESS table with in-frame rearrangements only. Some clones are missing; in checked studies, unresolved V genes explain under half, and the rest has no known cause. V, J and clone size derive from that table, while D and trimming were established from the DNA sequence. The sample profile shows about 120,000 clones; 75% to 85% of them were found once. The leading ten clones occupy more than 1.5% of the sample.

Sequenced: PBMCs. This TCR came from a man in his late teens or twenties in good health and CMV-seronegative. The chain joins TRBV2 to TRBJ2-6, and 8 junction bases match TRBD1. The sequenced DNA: TGTGCCAGCAGTTATGGACAGGGTGTGGGGGCCAACGTCCTGACTTTC. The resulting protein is CASSYGQGVGANVLTF.